A selection of T cell receptor beta chains follows, all from one sample in a study of cytomegalovirus exposure and HLA in healthy donors. The method was immunoSEQ multiplex PCR; TCRdb's version includes in-frame clones alone and lacks a portion of them. The sample lists 150,000 to 180,000 clones, around 75% occurring once. Input material: PBMCs. The receptors were sampled from a man aged 25 to 40 in good health and CMV-seropositive. The CDR3 runs from the conserved cysteine through the conserved F or W. D genes are given only for firm matches. Only some rows state a clone size, as once, few, many or a class for expanded clones.

size	V	D	J	CDR3	DNA
-	TRBV7-2	-	TRBJ2-1	CASSARGNEQFF	TGTGCCAGCAGCGCCCGGGGAAATGAGCAGTTCTTC
-	TRBV4-1	TRBD2	TRBJ2-1	CASSHPASGVKNEQFF	TGCGCCAGCAGCCACCCCGCTAGCGGGGTGAAGAATGAGCAGTTCTTC
-	TRBV10-2	TRBD2	TRBJ2-1	CASSFLAGGANEQFF	TGCGCCAGCAGTTTTTTAGCGGGAGGGGCCAATGAGCAGTTCTTC
-	TRBV9	-	TRBJ2-3	CASSAPGSLSVTQYF	TGTGCCAGCAGCGCACCGGGATCCTTATCAGTAACGCAGTATTTT
-	TRBV14	-	TRBJ1-1	CASSPRGGTQRGAFF	TGTGCCAGCAGCCCCCGGGGCGGGACTCAGAGAGGAGCTTTCTTT
-	TRBV5-1	-	TRBJ2-7	CASSVDRAYEQYF	TGCGCCAGCAGCGTAGACAGAGCCTACGAGCAGTACTTC
few	TRBV28	-	TRBJ2-7	CASSIESEQYF	TGTGCCAGCAGTATTGAGAGTGAGCAGTACTTC
-	TRBV13	-	TRBJ1-3	CASSSEGVSGNTIYF	TGTGCCAGCAGCTCCGAGGGGGTCTCTGGAAACACCATATATTTT
-	TRBV15	-	TRBJ2-1	CATSRQEAYNEQFF	TGTGCCACCAGCAGACAGGAGGCCTACAATGAGCAGTTCTTC
-	TRBV28	TRBD2	TRBJ2-7	CASRALSGGNYEQYF	TGTGCCAGCAGGGCCCTAAGCGGGGGAAACTACGAGCAGTACTTC
-	TRBV5-1	TRBD1	TRBJ2-6	CASSVQGAHSGANVLTF	TGCGCCAGCAGCGTACAGGGGGCCCACTCTGGGGCCAACGTCCTGACTTTC
-	TRBV28	-	TRBJ2-3	CASSPIQGRTDTQYF	TGTGCCAGCAGTCCCATCCAGGGAAGGACAGATACGCAGTATTTT
-	TRBV18	-	TRBJ2-7	CASSLLRVSEQYF	TGTGCCAGCTCACTCCTCAGGGTCAGCGAGCAGTACTTC
-	TRBV4-3	TRBD2	TRBJ2-2	CASSQEGLAGGPSTGELFF	TGCGCCAGCAGCCAAGAGGGGTTAGCGGGGGGGCCAAGCACCGGGGAGCTGTTTTTT
-	TRBV25-1	-	TRBJ2-7	CASRGQGLPYEQYF	TGTGCCAGCAGGGGTCAGGGGCTACCCTACGAGCAGTACTTC
-	TRBV5-5	-	TRBJ1-4	CASSRTVTDEEKLFF	TGTGCCAGCAGTCGGACAGTTACCGATGAGGAAAAACTGTTTTTT
-	TRBV6-4	TRBD2	TRBJ2-3	CASSSRLAGALDTQYF	TGTGCCAGCAGCTCCCGCCTAGCGGGAGCGTTAGATACGCAGTATTTT
few	TRBV6-1	-	TRBJ2-5	CASSEAGGPYETQYF	TGTGCCAGCAGTGAAGCGGGGGGGCCGTATGAGACCCAGTACTTC
-	TRBV6-1	-	TRBJ2-7	CASSVEEMISEQYF	TGTGCCAGCAGTGTGGAGGAGATGATCTCCGAGCAGTACTTC
-	TRBV5-4	TRBD2	TRBJ2-3	CASSLRAGGVDTQYF	TGTGCCAGCAGCTTGAGAGCGGGAGGAGTAGATACGCAGTATTTT
-	TRBV7-3	-	TRBJ1-1	CASSPSRVLNTEAFF	TGTGCCAGCAGCCCCTCGCGGGTCCTGAACACTGAAGCTTTCTTT
once	TRBV7-7	-	TRBJ2-1	CASSPMGADYNEQFF	TGTGCTAGCAGCCCCATGGGGGCGGATTACAATGAGCAGTTCTTC
-	TRBV30	-	TRBJ1-1	CAWTNSGIGEAFF	TGTGCCTGGACTAATTCAGGGATAGGTGAAGCTTTCTTT
-	TRBV18	-	TRBJ2-5	CASSPSEGSETQYF	TGTGCCAGCTCACCCTCTGAGGGCAGTGAGACCCAGTACTTC
-	TRBV5-1	-	TRBJ1-4	CASSSGGRANEKLFF	TGCGCCAGCAGCTCGGGGGGGAGAGCTAATGAAAAACTGTTTTTT
-	TRBV7-9	-	TRBJ2-1	CASSRGGGYNEQFF	TGTGCCAGCAGCAGAGGGGGGGGCTACAATGAGCAGTTCTTC
-	TRBV29-1	-	TRBJ1-2	CSVPRGGGYTF	TGCAGCGTTCCCCGGGGGGGCGGCTACACCTTC
-	TRBV5-1	-	TRBJ1-4	CASRHTSDNSVYGPPRQIF	TGCGCCAGCAGACATACTTCGGACAATTCGGTGTACGGCCCCCCGCGTCAGATTTTT
-	TRBV5-1	-	TRBJ2-1	CASTLISGTSPYNEQFF	TGCGCCAGCACCCTAATTAGCGGAACCTCGCCCTACAATGAGCAGTTCTTC
-	TRBV30	TRBD2	TRBJ2-3	CAWSSGTRAADTQYF	TGTGCCTGGAGCTCCGGGACTAGGGCCGCAGATACGCAGTATTTT
few	TRBV19	-	TRBJ2-6	CASTPRGRTSGANVLTF	TGTGCCAGTACCCCCAGGGGACGAACCTCTGGGGCCAACGTCCTGACTTTC
-	TRBV9	TRBD1	TRBJ1-2	CASSEGADTRAYGYTF	TGTGCCAGCAGCGAGGGGGCGGATACAAGGGCCTATGGCTACACCTTC
-	TRBV28	-	TRBJ2-7	CASSRTGNSEQYF	TGTGCCAGCAGTCGCACAGGGAACTCCGAGCAGTACTTC
few	TRBV5-6	TRBD2	TRBJ2-6	CASSLSGGPPSGANVLTF	TGTGCCAGCAGCTTGAGCGGGGGGCCGCCCTCTGGGGCCAACGTCCTGACTTTC
once	TRBV5-4	-	TRBJ2-2	CASSLTAGRGGELFF	TGTGCCAGCAGCTTAACAGCGGGCCGGGGCGGGGAGCTGTTTTTT
-	TRBV27	-	TRBJ1-6	CASNIMDRNSPLHF	TGTGCCAGCAACATAATGGACAGAAATTCACCCCTCCACTTT